The clone carrying this T cell receptor beta chain has more than one count but fewer than ten. Its antigen remains unknown. These data come from a study of cytomegalovirus exposure and HLA in healthy donors. Points from the study as a whole: Fewer N-insertions (relative to the approximately 670-donor mean) were reportedly seen in an Asian-associated ancestry cluster in a later analysis. Immune exposure information available was restricted to CMV serostatus.

This CDR3 comprises 13 residues. CDR1 is SEHNR, CDR2 FQNEAQ, per germline (reference sequence). The V gene lost 4 bases and the J gene lost 4 bases, with 10 bases spanning the gap. Primers for the PCR totalled 60 Vbeta and 13 Jbeta. Sequenced by immunoSEQ multiplex PCR; TCRdb stores in-frame clones only, minus some. The sample consists of tens of thousands of clones, roughly two thirds of them appearing once. The clonotype comes from a human donor in good health. The chain uses TRBV7-9 and TRBJ1-2; D is possibly TRBD1 (5 bases). Sequenced sample: PBMCs. The DNA of the CDR3 is TGTGCCAGCAGCTCTCAGGGTCCCTATGGCTACACCTTC. Amino acid sequence: CASSSQGPYGYTF.